These 14 T cell receptor beta chains were all obtained from the same sample, sequenced in a study of T cell clones after liver transplantation. TCRdb's copy holds only in-frame clones and misses some; the assay was immunoSEQ multiplex PCR. The repertoire consists of tens of thousands of clones, with roughly 70% occurring once and the leading ten covering 8% to 10%. The sequencing here drew on CD4+ T cells from blood, taken at the 22-month timepoint. The receptors here all came from a human patient who received a liver transplant. Some T cells may be supplied by the graft donor.

The chain joins TRBV11-2 to TRBJ1-1, with D perhaps TRBD1 (6 bases). Germline loops: CDR1 SGHAT, CDR2 FQNNGV. This CDR3 has 16 amino acids. V lost 3 bases to trimming and J lost 0 bases, with 14 bases between them. CDR3 DNA sequence: TGTGCCAGCAGCTTTGGTAGGACAGAAGTGAACACTGAAGCTTTCTTT. Residues: CASSFGRTEVNTEAFF.

This clone was seen a few times. The J gene is TRBJ2-1, the V gene TRBV6-6; D is ambiguous. Germline values: CDR1 MNHNY, CDR2 SVGAGI (reference sequence). The CDR3 spans 12 residues. V lost 0 bases and J 7 bases, leaving 4 bases between the germline ends. The chain's CDR3 is CASSYSRNEQFF. Written as DNA, the CDR3 is TGTGCCAGCAGTTACTCTCGGAATGAGCAGTTCTTC.

J is TRBJ1-5 and V is TRBV5-1, with unresolved D. Per germline, CDR1 SGHRS and CDR2 YFSETQ. With 0 bases removed from V and 0 bases from J, the gap between germline ends came to 7 bases. CDR3 length: 15 amino acids. The CDR3 loop is CASSLGGSSNQPQHF. For the CDR3, the DNA is TGCGCCAGCAGCTTGGGGGGTAGTAGCAATCAGCCCCAGCATTTT.

The chain has TRBV6-5 and TRBJ2-7; 10 nucleotides match TRBD2. The J segment lost 4 bases and the V segment lost 0 bases, leaving 3 bases of the junction unmatched. CDR3 size: 15 residues. Germline-derived CDR1 and CDR2 are MNHEY and SVGAGI. CDR3: CASSYSLAGAYEQYF. DNA for the CDR3: TGTGCCAGCAGTTACTCGCTAGCGGGGGCATACGAGCAGTACTTC.

The chain has TRBV7-9 and TRBJ2-7, with D perhaps TRBD1 (6 bases). V lost 6 bases and J 2 bases, leaving 17 bases between the germline ends. Germline V gene data show CDR1 as SEHNR and CDR2 as FQNEAQ (reference sequence). This CDR3 region has 15 residues. The CDR3 nucleotides read TGTGCCAGCAGTTACCTCCAGGGGCCAACCTACGAGCAGTACTTC. As protein: CASSYLQGPTYEQYF.

This chain links TRBV11-2 with TRBJ2-5; 11 bases fit TRBD2. V trimming: 5 bases; J trimming: 2 bases; junction bases outside the gene matches: 7. Germline V CDR1 and CDR2: SGHAT, FQNNGV. The CDR3 totals 16 residues. CDR3 nucleotides: TGTGCCAGCAGCGTAACTAGCGGGGGCGTACAAGAGACCCAGTACTTC. Amino acid sequence: CASSVTSGGVQETQYF.

This clone has more than one count but fewer than ten. This sequence joins TRBV6-5 and TRBJ2-1, with a tentative D call TRBD2 (7 bases). The ends were cut back, 0 bases at V and 6 bases at J, with 12 bases in the middle. The CDR3 loop spans 15 amino acids. The germline CDR1 and CDR2 sequences are MNHEY and SVGAGI. CDR3 sequence: CASSYSGGARNEQFF. CDR3 coding DNA: TGTGCCAGCAGTTACTCGGGGGGGGCGCGCAATGAGCAGTTCTTC.

This chain connects TRBV15 to TRBJ2-3, with D perhaps matching TRBD1 (5 bases). Trimming removed 3 bases at V and 2 bases at J, with 12 bases between. Germline V CDR1 and CDR2: LNHNV, YYDKDF (reference sequence). The CDR3 spans 15 residues. CDR3 DNA: TGTGCCACCAGCAGTTTTGGGGCCGACACAGATACGCAGTATTTT. It is translated as CATSSFGADTDTQYF.

This chain links TRBV6-5 with TRBJ2-1; D is unresolved. V was pared by 6 bases and J by 10 bases, with 16 bases between. The CDR3 loop spans 13 amino acids. Germline CDR1 reads MNHEY; CDR2 reads SVGAGI. CDR3 in DNA: TGTGCCAGCAGCCAACACATTCAAGGGGAGCAGTTCTTC. This encodes CASSQHIQGEQFF.

The J gene is TRBJ1-4, the V gene TRBV27; tentatively, D is TRBD1 (6 bases). Germline CDR1 is MNHEY and CDR2 is SMNVEV (reference sequence). V lost 8 bases, J lost 2 bases, and 15 bases lay in between. The CDR3 length is 15 residues. The CDR3 region has the DNA TGTGCCAGCTCTCCATTACAGGGCACTAATGAAAAACTGTTTTTT. It specifies CASSPLQGTNEKLFF.

The genes are TRBV11-2 and TRBJ1-2; 9 nucleotides line up with TRBD1. With 6 bases clipped from V and 7 bases from J, the junction kept 3 bases outside the gene matches. This CDR3 comprises 12 residues. Germline V lookup: CDR1 SGHAT, CDR2 FQNNGV. In nucleotides, the CDR3 is TGTGCCAGCAGACAGGACAGGGGTGGCTACACCTTC. Translation gives CASRQDRGGYTF.

This clone was detected once. The chain carries TRBV10-3 and TRBJ2-2; D is possibly TRBD2 (5 bases). The V gene lost 6 bases and the J gene lost 7 bases, with 18 bases spanning the gap. CDR1 ENHRY and CDR2 SYGVKD come from the germline V gene. This CDR3 spans 15 amino acids. This CDR3 reads CAIRPSSDPNGELFF. CDR3 nucleotides: TGTGCCATCAGACCTAGCAGCGACCCAAACGGGGAGCTGTTTTTT.

The chain is built from TRBV7-2 and TRBJ1-5, with 7 bases lining up with TRBD1. The CDR3 is 13 residues long. V lost 10 bases, J lost 5 bases, and 8 bases stayed unmatched. Germline CDR1 SGHTA, CDR2 FQGNSA. CDR3 DNA sequence: TGTGCCACCGCGGGACAGACCGATCAGCCCCAGCATTTT. It encodes CATAGQTDQPQHF.

The J gene is TRBJ1-4, the V gene TRBV11-2; 7 bases agree with TRBD1. This CDR3 is built from 13 residues. J gave up 8 bases and V 5 bases, and 5 bases lay outside the gene matches. CDR1 and CDR2 (germline): SGHAT, FQNNGV. The DNA of the CDR3 is TGTGCCAGCAGCCGCGGACAGGAGGAAAAACTGTTTTTT. It encodes CASSRGQEEKLFF.